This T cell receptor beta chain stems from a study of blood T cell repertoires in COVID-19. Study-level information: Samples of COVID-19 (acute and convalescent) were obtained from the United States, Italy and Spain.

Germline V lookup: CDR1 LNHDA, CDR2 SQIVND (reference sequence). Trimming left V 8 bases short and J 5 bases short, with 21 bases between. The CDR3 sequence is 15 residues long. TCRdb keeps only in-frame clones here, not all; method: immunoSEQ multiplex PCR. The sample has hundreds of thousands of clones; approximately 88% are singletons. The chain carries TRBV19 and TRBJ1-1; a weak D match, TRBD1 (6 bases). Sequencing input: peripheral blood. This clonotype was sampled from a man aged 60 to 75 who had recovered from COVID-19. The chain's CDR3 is CASFRDGGAGTEAFF. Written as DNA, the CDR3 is TGTGCCAGTTTCCGTGATGGGGGCGCAGGGACTGAAGCTTTCTTT. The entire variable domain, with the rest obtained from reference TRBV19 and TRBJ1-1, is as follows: DGGITQSPKYLFRKEGQNVTLSCEQNLNHDAMYWYRQDPGQGLRLIYYSQIVNDFQKGDIAEGYSVSREKKESFPLTVTSAQKNPTAFYLCASFRDGGAGTEAFFGQGTRLTVV.